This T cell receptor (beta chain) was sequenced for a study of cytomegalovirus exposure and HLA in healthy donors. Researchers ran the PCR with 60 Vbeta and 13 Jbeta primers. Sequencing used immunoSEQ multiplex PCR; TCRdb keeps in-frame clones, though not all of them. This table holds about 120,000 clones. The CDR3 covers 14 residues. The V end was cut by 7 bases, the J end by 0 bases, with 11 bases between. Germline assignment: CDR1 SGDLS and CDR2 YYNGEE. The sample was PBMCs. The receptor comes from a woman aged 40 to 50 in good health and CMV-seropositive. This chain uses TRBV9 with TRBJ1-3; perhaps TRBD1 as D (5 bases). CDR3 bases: TGTGCCAGCGCCGGGGGGGGCTCTGGAAACACCATATATTTT. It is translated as CASAGGGSGNTIYF.